The T cell receptor beta chain under discussion was sequenced for a study of cytomegalovirus exposure and HLA in healthy donors (dated by TCRdb to 2017 to 2019). In terms of the full investigation: An earlier analysis of approximately 590 of the donors reported about 250 Gb of sequence data and approximately 110 million unique TCR beta sequences from roughly 200 million T cells. High-throughput TCR immunosequencing, statistical association of individual TCRs with disease status, and machine learning were combined to predict cytomegalovirus infection status. Genome-wide SNP genotypes for about 55% of the roughly 670 donors were used in a later genetic analysis, which treated that subset as a discovery cohort. In an earlier analysis of 587 of the donors, high-throughput TCR beta sequencing was used to judge whether each TCR beta V gene segment behaved as functional or pseudogenic. All discovery cohort repertoires had been generated using a single sequencing platform. A separate validation cohort of 100 to 150 different subjects was used in addition to the 666-subject first cohort. Among 300 to 450 genotyped donors of the cohort, an average of approximately 230,000 unique TCR beta nucleotide sequences were sequenced per donor, roughly 20% of them non-productive. About five DR-DQ haplotypes were treated as single units for association and clustering because of strong linkage in the cohort. HLA typing included class I and class II loci at four-digit resolution. An early release that covered approximately 600 HLA-typed donors contained approximately 300 gigabases of sequencing data and 65 million to 100 million unique TCR sequences. The study was designed to test whether signatures of past pathogen exposure could be identified by cataloging public T cell receptors. The later analysis used no new phenotypic data to find candidate immune exposures, relying instead on TCR beta sequences and their occurrence across donors. Donor age, sex, ethnicity and CMV serostatus were collected together with the repertoire data. Of the 300 to 450 genotyped donors, 80% to 90% were placed in the genetic ancestry cluster associated with self-reported Caucasian donors. The number of typed donors differed by locus: 629-630 for A, B, C, DRB1 and DQB1; 500 to 550 for DQA1; some 610 for DPA1; and about 470 for DPB1. Using immunosequencing, the study profiled T cell repertoires from about 610 subjects and related those repertoires to cytomegalovirus serostatus. In a later analysis, previously published TCR beta repertoires from 670 or so donors were re-analyzed and high-resolution HLA genotyping was added so that TCR occurrence patterns could be studied.

The method was the immunoSEQ multiplex PCR assay. The multiplex PCR relied on a mix of 60 forward primers for TCR Vbeta segments and 13 reverse primers for TCR Jbeta segments. The CDR3 region of rearranged TCR beta genes was amplified from genomic DNA by a multiplex PCR assay. Amplified TCR beta libraries were sequenced as 87-base-pair reads on the Illumina HiSeq System. Per the authors' processing: In a later analysis, tens of millions of unique TCR beta chains were counted across the 500 to 850 repertoires, and about 9.9 million of these chains were shared by at least two donors. Raw reads were error-corrected and collapsed into unique sequences with a nearest-neighbor algorithm that merged closely related sequences to remove PCR and sequencing errors. V, D and J gene segments were assigned by aligning CDR3 sequences to IMGT reference sequences. Each retained sequence needed at least a six-nucleotide match to both a V gene segment and a J gene segment. A rearrangement counted as productive if the CDR3 had no stop codons and remained in frame with V and J, and every other rearrangement counted as non-productive. Following IMGT convention, CDR3 was defined as the stretch from the second conserved V-encoded cysteine up to the conserved J-encoded phenylalanine. Sequences without an unambiguous match to a single V gene segment were excluded from the earlier analysis of several hundred of the donors. An earlier analysis of some 500 of the donors classified V segments as functional when productive rearrangements were above 56.7% and as segregating when the standard deviation between donors was above 5%. To diagnose cytomegalovirus status from the catalog of TCR beta chain sequences, a statistical classification framework was built. V and J gene assignment, in a later analysis, came from comparing TCR nucleotide sequences with IMGT/GENE-DB human TR gene sequences. The TCRdist pipeline was used in a later analysis to assign CDR3 sequences and most-parsimonious VDJ recombination scenarios. In a later analysis, every TCR beta chain was defined by the combination of its CDR3 amino acid sequence and its V-gene family, and reads without a unique V-gene family were dropped. As a way to deal with suspected cross-contamination and a sequencing artifact, a later analysis dropped roughly 620 nucleotide sequences that were highly shared and had low generation probability. For each public chain, a later analysis derived a clonal expansion index from normalized ranks of inferred template counts within each repertoire. A later analysis computed generation probabilities with a VDJ recombination model fitted to out-of-frame rearrangements, and checked the results against IGoR. In a later analysis, TCR-TCR, TCR-HLA and TCR-CMV co-occurrence was scored with hypergeometric tests, and a repertoire-size bias correction was applied to TCR pairs. To estimate false discovery rates, a later analysis permuted the HLA or CMV assignments 20 times. In a later analysis, co-occurring TCRs were grouped with DBSCAN, and TCRdist sequence similarity was added when clustering was performed within HLA-allele-positive subsets. For co-occurrence clustering, repertoires with fewer than 30,000 or more than 120,000 public chains were excluded, along with four or five repertoires with anomalous nucleotide sharing. This is the immuneACCESS table as TCRdb keeps it, with only in-frame sequences that have V and J called. A part of the clones is gone; compared with another copy, unresolved V genes explain less than half, and the rest is unexplained. V and J calls and clone size follow that table, whereas D and trimming were derived from the DNA. The sample table lists 210,000 or so clones, about 89% of them with a count of one. The ten largest clones capture 1% to 1.5% of the sample.

Paper-wide results and their limitations: In a later analysis, most CMV-associated TCR beta chains were found to appear HLA-restricted, with HLA associations seemingly driven largely by CMV exposure. Immune exposure information for the cohort was limited to CMV serostatus. The presence/absence analyses assumed that sequencing depth was roughly uniform across donors, and that assumption may not be true. According to a later genetic analysis, donors in an Asian-associated ancestry cluster had fewer N-insertions in productive TCRs than the approximately 670-donor mean. Specific HLA alleles were associated with 16,951 TCR beta sequences at a false discovery rate of 0.05 in a later analysis. In an earlier analysis of roughly 560 of the donors, most TCR beta V segments were observed in productive rearrangements about 90% or about 30% of the time, broadly matching IMGT annotations. Most TCR sequences were observed very rarely across donors, whereas some public TCRs were present in many individuals. In the study, approximately 160 TCR beta chains were listed as associated with cytomegalovirus. The authors suggested that the approach could potentially be generalized to other disease states and immunological phenotypes. Cytomegalovirus status was reported to be diagnosed by the classifier with high specificity and sensitivity in both the original and validation cohorts. In vitro tests confirmed that a few of the cytomegalovirus-associated TCR beta chains recognize cytomegalovirus antigens. Because some donors lacked HLA typing at each locus, the association tests relied only on the typed subset. A further reported finding was that TCR beta sequences accurately predicted the HLA-A and HLA-B alleles for most subjects in the first cohort. In a later analysis, TCR association rates were found to vary across HLA loci, with the most associated TCRs seen for DRB1 alleles and the fewest for HLA-C alleles. Linkage disequilibrium might explain the correlated functional status among segregating V segments, but an unknown experimental factor could not be excluded. When HLA alleles, especially DR and DQ, strongly co-occurred, attributing TCR associations to individual alleles was difficult. About 17 rarely observed V segments, including chromosome 9 orphons, were excluded from the earlier analysis of about 600 of the donors because counts were too low. According to a later analysis, parvovirus B19, influenza, CMV and Epstein-Barr virus appeared linked to several top co-occurrence clusters. Some IMGT-functional V segments, including TRBV6-2 and TRBV6-3, could not be told apart with the 87-base-pair reads, so those segments were excluded. This cohort had only TCR beta chains sequenced, and the lack of alpha or paired-chain data limited which features could be detected. In a later analysis, HLA-associated TCR beta chains were found to be more clonally expanded and to have lower generation probabilities than equally common non-associated chains. An association between a missense DCLRE1C variant and V-gene and J-gene trimming of TCR beta chains was found in a later genetic analysis and replicated in an independent cohort. A group of highly shared sequence variants was considered likely to be a technical artifact of the sequencing pipeline.

Details on this clone: The antigen this receptor binds is unknown. There are no base qualities to consult, and no much larger clone falls within one base.

The cohort consisted of some 670 healthy bone marrow donors. Cohort members were all nominally healthy when sampled, although unrecorded immune exposures were likely present. The donor was CMV seronegative and was included in the group of about 400 seronegative cohort members. A peripheral blood sample was provided by each donor, and peripheral blood mononuclear cells were used for TCR beta sequencing. Genomic DNA extraction from the blood cell samples was performed with the Qiagen DNeasy Blood Extraction Kit. The V and J ends are trimmed by 4 bases and 4 bases, leaving 9 bases between them. The germline V gene encodes CDR1 MNHNS and CDR2 SASEGT. The CDR3 runs 13 amino acids, cysteine and phenylalanine included. The kept DNA is CDR3 alone, 39 bases in frame from the first base.

The chain is encoded by TRBV6-1 joined to TRBJ2-3; no D segment can be confidently identified. This clonotype was sampled from a man in his thirties or forties in good health and CMV-seronegative. Sequenced input: PBMCs. The DNA sequence is TGTGCCAGCAGTGGTGGAGTTCCAGATACGCAGTATTTT. This codes for CASSGGVPDTQYF.